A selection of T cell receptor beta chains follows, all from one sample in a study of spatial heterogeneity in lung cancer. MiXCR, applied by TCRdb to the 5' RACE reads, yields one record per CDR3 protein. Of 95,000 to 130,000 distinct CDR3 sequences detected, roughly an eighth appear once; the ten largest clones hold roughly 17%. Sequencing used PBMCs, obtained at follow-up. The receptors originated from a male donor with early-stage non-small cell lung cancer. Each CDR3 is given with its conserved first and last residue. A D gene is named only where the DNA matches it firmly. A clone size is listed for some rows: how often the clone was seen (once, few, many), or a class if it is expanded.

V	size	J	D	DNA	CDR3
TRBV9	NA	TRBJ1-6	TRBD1	TGTGCCAGCAGCGTAGATGGGACAGGCGGGCGGGGTTCACCCCTCCACTTT	CASSVDGTGGRGSPLHF
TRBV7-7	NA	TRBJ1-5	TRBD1	TGTGCTAGCAGCTTAAGCGGGGAGGGACAGGACAATCAGCCCCAGCATTTT	CASSLSGEGQDNQPQHF
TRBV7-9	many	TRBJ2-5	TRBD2	TGTGCCAGCAGCCCAGGACTAGCGGGGGGAGAGACCCAGTACTTC	CASSPGLAGGETQYF
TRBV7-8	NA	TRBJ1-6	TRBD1	TGTGCCAGCAGCGGACAGGGACAGGGGGATTCACCCCTCCACTTT	CASSGQGQGDSPLHF
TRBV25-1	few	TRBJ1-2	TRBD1	TGTGCCAGCAGTGCTGTAGGGACAGGGGGCTCTGGCTACACCTTC	CASSAVGTGGSGYTF
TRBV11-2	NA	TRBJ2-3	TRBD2	TGTGCCAGCAGCTTGTACATCGGGGGGGCGGGCACAGATACGCAGTATTTT	CASSLYIGGAGTDTQYF
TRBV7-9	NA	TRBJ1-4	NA	TGTGCCAGCAGCTTGTCGCGGGGTCAGCCTTTGCTGTTTTTT	CASSLSRGQPLLFF
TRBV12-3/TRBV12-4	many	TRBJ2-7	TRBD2	TGTGCCAGCAGTTTAGTCGGGAGGTTCTACGAGCAGTACTTC	CASSLVGRFYEQYF
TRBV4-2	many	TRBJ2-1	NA	TGTGCCAGCAGCCAAGGGGCCTCGGGGAGGAATGAGCAGTTCTTC	CASSQGASGRNEQFF
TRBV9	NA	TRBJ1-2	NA	TGTGCCAGCAGCGCTTTCGTCGGCTACACCTTC	CASSAFVGYTF
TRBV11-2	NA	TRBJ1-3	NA	TGTGCCAGCAGCTATGCGGGACCGCGAAACTCTGGAAACACCATATATTTT	CASSYAGPRNSGNTIYF
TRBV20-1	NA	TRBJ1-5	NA	TGCAGTGCTAGGCGGTCTGGATATAGCAATCAGCCCCAGCATTTT	CSARRSGYSNQPQHF
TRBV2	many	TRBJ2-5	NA	TGTGCCAGCAGTTCGACGCGGACAAGCCCAAGGACCCAGTACTTC	CASSSTRTSPRTQYF
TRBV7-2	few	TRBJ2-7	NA	TGTGCCAGCAGCTTAAATTTGGTTACCTACGAGCAGTACTTC	CASSLNLVTYEQYF
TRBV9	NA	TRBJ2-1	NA	TGTGCCAGCAGCGTAAATGGGCAGGGGAATGAGCAGTTCTTC	CASSVNGQGNEQFF
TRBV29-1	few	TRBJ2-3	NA	TGCAGCGCTGGGGGCGCCTCTAGCACAGATACGCAGTATTTT	CSAGGASSTDTQYF
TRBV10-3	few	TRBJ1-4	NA	TGTGCCATCGGAGGGCCCGGGGGTATAGGGGAAAAACTGTTTTTT	CAIGGPGGIGEKLFF
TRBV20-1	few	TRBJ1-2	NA	TGCAGTGCTCAATCCTATTATAGGGATGGCTACACCTTC	CSAQSYYRDGYTF
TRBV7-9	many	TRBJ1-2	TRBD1	TGTGCCAGCAGCTTAGGAGGGACAGGGTATGGCTACACCTTC	CASSLGGTGYGYTF
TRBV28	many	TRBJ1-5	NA	TGTGCCAGCAGGCCGAACAGGGCTAATCAGCCCCAGCATTTT	CASRPNRANQPQHF
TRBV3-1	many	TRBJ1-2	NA	TGTGCCAGCAGCGACAGAAACTATGGCTACACCTTC	CASSDRNYGYTF
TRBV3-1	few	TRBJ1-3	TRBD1	TGTGCCAGCAGCCACGCGGACAGGGGAAACACCATATATTTT	CASSHADRGNTIYF
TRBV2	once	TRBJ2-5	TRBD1	TGTGCCAGCCTATTACAGGGGGCGGAAGAGACCCAGTACTTC	CASLLQGAEETQYF